This T cell receptor beta chain originates from a study of T cells after yellow fever vaccination. A single record per CDR3 protein comes from TCRdb applying MiXCR to the 5' RACE reads. The data hold some 240,000 distinct CDR3 sequences, with approximately 3.8% observed a single time. This clonotype was recorded at least ten times. V lost 0 bases to trimming and J lost 4 bases, with 13 bases between them. This CDR3 has 16 amino acids. The germline CDR1 and CDR2 sequences are LNHDA and SQIVND (reference sequence). Sample: PBMCs, taken 15 days after the yellow fever booster vaccination. This chain joins TRBV19 and TRBJ2-1; a possible D gene is TRBD1 (6 bases). This receptor was identified in a young man who received the YFV17D yellow fever vaccine. The CDR3 nucleotides are TGTGCCAGTAGTATAGACCAGGGGAGTGGGTACAATGAGCAGTTCTTC. This codes for CASSIDQGSGYNEQFF.